This TCR beta chain derives from a study of shared clonotypes between healthy human individuals. V lost 4 bases and J lost 1, with 14 bases in between. The CDR3 sequence is 15 residues long. The germline gives CDR1 SGHRS, CDR2 YFSETQ. Generated by immunoSEQ multiplex PCR, the TCRdb table keeps only in-frame clones and is missing some. The sample holds 2 million to 3 million clones, over 85% seen once. CD45RA-negative memory and CD45RA+ naive subsets were split from the CD4+ cells. The receptor's source is a man younger than 35 in good health. Some clones in this sample may be carry-over from other donors' samples. The sequenced material came from naive CD4+ T cells from PBMCs. Subset of the sample: CD45RA+ positively selected. The chain couples TRBV5-1 to TRBJ2-5; perhaps D is TRBD1 or TRBD2 (5 bases each). The CDR3 region is CASSPVGVSQETQYF. The CDR3 nucleotides are TGCGCCAGCAGCCCCGTGGGGGTTTCCCAAGAGACCCAGTACTTC.